Listed below are T cell receptor beta chains from one sample, sequenced in a study of Graves' ophthalmopathy and Graves' hyperthyroidism. MiXCR, run by TCRdb on the multiplex PCR reads, gives a single entry per CDR3 protein. The data show 1 million to 1.3 million distinct CDR3 sequences, about 35% seen once. Sequenced sample: peripheral blood or thyroid tissue (not recorded which). All receptors derive from an adult man with Graves' hyperthyroidism. The CDR3 runs from the conserved cysteine through the conserved F or W. The D gene is left open where the match is weak. Clone size is given for some rows only: seen once, a few or many times, or a class if the clone is expanded.

>TRBV20-1|TRBJ2-7|-|many
TGCAGTGTCCTCACTATGGGCAGTCCCTACGAGCAGTACTTC
CSVLTMGSPYEQYF
>TRBV7-8|TRBJ1-3|-|many
TGTGCCAGCAGCTTAGCGCGGGCACGTAGGGGAAACACCATATATTTT
CASSLARARRGNTIYF
>TRBV11-1|TRBJ1-1|-|many
TGTGCCAGCAGCCCTTACCGGGGAACTGAAGCTTTCTTT
CASSPYRGTEAFF
>TRBV14|TRBJ2-7|-|-
TGTGCCAGCAGCCAAGGGGGAGTTGAGCAGTACTTC
CASSQGGVEQYF
>TRBV14|TRBJ1-2|-|many
TGTGCCCCCTACAAAACAAAGTATGGCTACACCTTC
CAPYKTKYGYTF
>TRBV7-2|TRBJ2-2|TRBD1|-
TGTGCCAGCAGCTCCACAGGGGCCTCGAGCACCGGGGAGCTGTTTTTT
CASSSTGASSTGELFF
>TRBV2|TRBJ1-1|-|many
TGTGCCAGCAGTGAGGGGGTAACAGTGAACACTGAAGCTTTCTTT
CASSEGVTVNTEAFF
>TRBV24-1|TRBJ2-6|-|-
TGTGCCACCAGTGATTCGCGGTCCTCTGGGGCCAACGTCCTGACTTTC
CATSDSRSSGANVLTF
>TRBV7-8|TRBJ1-2|-|many
TGTGCCAGCAGCTTATCCGGACAGACTAGTAACTATGGCTACACCTTC
CASSLSGQTSNYGYTF
>TRBV29-1|TRBJ2-2|-|-
TGCAGCGTTATCAGCGGAAAGTCCACCGGGGAGCTGTTTTTT
CSVISGKSTGELFF
>TRBV15|TRBJ2-5|-|-
TGTGCCACCAGCCGAGAGGACTCCCCATACTTC
CATSREDSPYF
>TRBV12-3/TRBV12-4|TRBJ1-2|-|-
TGTGCCAGCAGTTTAGCCAGGGGAGCTTTTGGCTACACCTTC
CASSLARGAFGYTF
>TRBV6-5|TRBJ1-2|TRBD1|few
TGTGCCAGCAAAATTCAGGGGGTTTCTGGCTACACCTTC
CASKIQGVSGYTF
>TRBV29-1|TRBJ2-2|-|-
TGCAGCGTAGAACAGGGGCTAGCGTCAACCGGGGAGCTGTTTTTT
CSVEQGLASTGELFF
>TRBV7-9|TRBJ2-7|TRBD2|few
TGTGCCAGCAGCCCGGGAGGGGCCCTTCTCGACGAGCAGTACTTC
CASSPGGALLDEQYF
>TRBV15|TRBJ1-5|-|-
TGTGCCACCGCCGCGACACAAATCAGGGTCCAGCCCCAGCATTTT
CATAATQIRVQPQHF
>TRBV25-1|TRBJ1-1|TRBD1|few
TGTGCCAGCAGTGGAGAAAACAGGGGCACTGAAGCTTTCTTT
CASSGENRGTEAFF
>TRBV29-1|TRBJ2-5|TRBD1|-
TGCAGCGTTCCGGGACAGGGGATCCAAGAGACCCAGTACTTC
CSVPGQGIQETQYF